These T cell receptor beta chains were read from a single sample in a study of OX40 agonist ivuxolimab in advanced cancers. The protocol was immunoSEQ multiplex PCR, while the TCRdb copy is restricted to in-frame clones and leaves out a portion. The table includes more than 75,000 clones, 80% to 90% detected once. This specimen was CD4+ or CD8+ T cells sorted from blood, taken in a trial of the OX40 agonist ivuxolimab. The receptors here all came from an adult with an advanced solid tumor such as melanoma, head and neck, liver or kidney cancer. The CDR3 runs from the conserved cysteine through the conserved F or W. D genes are given only for firm matches. Rows give clone size only sometimes, using once, few, many, or a class for an expanded clone.

>TRBJ2-5|.|.|TRBV4-3
CASSQGTFETQYF
TGCGCCAGCAGCCAAGGGACGTTCGAGACCCAGTACTTC
>TRBJ2-1|.|once|TRBV28
CASSSSGYRANEQFF
TGTGCCAGCAGTTCCAGTGGTTACAGGGCGAATGAGCAGTTCTTC
>TRBJ2-3|.|.|TRBV18
CASLSQGGDTQYF
TGTGCCTCTTTATCCCAGGGCGGAGATACGCAGTATTTT
>TRBJ1-3|.|.|TRBV5-1
CASSPTGISGNTIYF
TGCGCCAGCAGCCCAACCGGAATATCTGGAAACACCATATATTTT
>TRBJ2-4|TRBD2|.|TRBV27
CASSNLAGRAKNIQYF
TGTGCCAGCAGTAATCTAGCGGGAAGAGCCAAAAACATTCAGTACTTC
>TRBJ2-7|TRBD1|.|TRBV7-8
CASSHDRGDYEQYF
TGTGCCAGCAGCCACGACAGGGGGGACTACGAGCAGTACTTC
>TRBJ2-1|TRBD2|.|TRBV11-2
CASSPLSGNSYNEQFF
TGTGCCAGCAGCCCCCTTAGCGGGAACTCCTACAATGAGCAGTTCTTC
>TRBJ1-5|TRBD1|.|TRBV19
CASSISGTGVQPQHF
TGTGCCAGTAGTATAAGTGGGACAGGGGTTCAGCCCCAGCATTTT
>TRBJ2-5|.|.|TRBV11-2
CASRLYETQYF
TGTGCCAGCAGATTATATGAGACCCAGTACTTC
>TRBJ1-2|TRBD1|.|TRBV7-2
CASSLPLTGTDGYTF
TGTGCCAGCAGCTTGCCCCTGACAGGGACCGATGGCTACACCTTC
>TRBJ2-7|.|.|TRBV28
CASRAEYEQYF
TGTGCCAGCAGGGCCGAGTACGAGCAGTACTTC
>TRBJ2-7|.|.|TRBV28
CASSLTSLYEQYF
TGTGCCAGCAGTTTGACCTCCCTCTACGAGCAGTACTTC
>TRBJ1-2|.|.|TRBV4-2
CASSPFQGASDYGYTF
TGTGCCAGCAGCCCTTTTCAAGGGGCGTCGGACTATGGCTACACCTTC
>TRBJ1-5|TRBD1|.|TRBV29-1
CSVAGTGKGQPQHF
TGCAGCGTCGCCGGGACAGGGAAGGGTCAGCCCCAGCATTTT
>TRBJ1-1|TRBD1|.|TRBV15
CATRPTGEGTEAFF
TGTGCCACCAGACCAACAGGGGAGGGGACTGAAGCTTTCTTT
>TRBJ2-1|TRBD2|.|TRBV12-5
CASGPGTSGSNEQFF
TGTGCTAGTGGGCCGGGGACTAGCGGGAGTAATGAGCAGTTCTTC
>TRBJ2-5|TRBD1|.|TRBV4-2
CASSSDEDRERETQYF
TGTGCCAGCAGCTCAGACGAAGACAGGGAACGGGAGACCCAGTACTTC
>TRBJ2-6|TRBD1|.|TRBV7-9
CASSHGQGASGANVLTF
TGTGCCAGCAGCCACGGGCAGGGGGCCTCTGGGGCCAACGTCCTGACTTTC
>TRBJ2-3|TRBD1|.|TRBV5-1
CASSLDRGRDTQYF
TGCGCCAGCAGCTTGGACAGGGGGCGGGATACGCAGTATTTT
>TRBJ2-2|TRBD1|.|TRBV27
CASSFAQGARGELFF
TGTGCCAGCAGTTTTGCCCAGGGGGCGCGAGGGGAGCTGTTTTTT
>TRBJ2-5|.|.|TRBV5-4
CASSGGAETQYF
TGTGCCAGCAGCGGGGGGGCCGAGACCCAGTACTTC
>TRBJ2-3|TRBD2|.|TRBV14
CASSKGPPGLAGEGGTQYF
TGTGCCAGCAGCAAGGGTCCGCCGGGACTAGCGGGAGAAGGGGGGACGCAGTATTTT
>TRBJ2-3|TRBD2|few|TRBV11-1
CASSLAGGIDTQYF
TGTGCCAGCAGTTTAGCGGGAGGAATAGATACGCAGTATTTT
>TRBJ1-2|.|many|TRBV2
CASRTPQGNYGYTF
TGTGCCAGCAGGACACCGCAGGGCAACTATGGCTACACCTTC
>TRBJ2-2|TRBD1|.|TRBV23-1
CASSPYRGFGTGELFF
TGCGCCAGCAGTCCGTACAGGGGGTTCGGCACCGGGGAGCTGTTTTTT
>TRBJ1-1|.|.|TRBV11-3
CASSFTLNTEAFF
TGTGCCAGCAGTTTCACGTTAAACACTGAAGCTTTCTTT
>TRBJ2-3|TRBD2|.|TRBV5-1
CASSRTSGRADTQYF
TGCGCCAGCAGCCGGACTAGCGGGAGAGCAGATACGCAGTATTTT
>TRBJ2-7|TRBD1|.|TRBV7-9
CASSLGQGGDIYEQYF
TGTGCCAGCAGTTTAGGACAGGGAGGAGATATCTACGAGCAGTACTTC
>TRBJ1-6|.|.|TRBV27
CASTRQANSPLHF
TGTGCCAGCACTCGGCAGGCTAATTCACCCCTCCACTTT
>TRBJ2-2|.|.|TRBV4-1
CASSPKGQGTGELFF
TGCGCCAGCAGCCCTAAAGGGCAGGGCACCGGGGAGCTGTTTTTT
>TRBJ2-5|TRBD2|.|TRBV5-8
CASSLEGSGRAKETQYF
TGTGCCAGCAGCTTGGAGGGAAGCGGGAGGGCCAAAGAGACCCAGTACTTC
>TRBJ2-3|.|.|TRBV2
CASSPDSSTDTQYF
TGTGCCAGCAGCCCGGACAGTAGCACAGATACGCAGTATTTT
>TRBJ2-4|.|.|TRBV10-1
CANPDKNIQYF
TGCGCCAACCCCGACAAAAACATTCAGTACTTC
>TRBJ2-7|.|.|TRBV28
CASSFTLAPGQYF
TGTGCCAGCAGTTTTACCCTAGCGCCCGGGCAGTACTTC
>TRBJ2-1|.|.|TRBV27
CASTQGRGNNEQFF
TGTGCCAGCACCCAGGGGAGAGGGAACAATGAGCAGTTCTTC
>TRBJ1-3|TRBD1|.|TRBV11-2
CASGRGFGNTIYF
TGTGCCAGCGGCAGGGGGTTCGGAAACACCATATATTTT
>TRBJ1-2|.|few|TRBV28
CASSDYGYTF
TGTGCCTCCTCGGACTATGGCTACACCTTC
>TRBJ2-1|TRBD2|few|TRBV9
CASSVQAGGGNEQFF
TGTGCCAGCAGCGTACAAGCGGGAGGAGGCAATGAGCAGTTCTTC
>TRBJ2-5|.|once|TRBV5-1
CASSSFWGIQETQYF
TGCGCCAGCAGCTCCTTCTGGGGGATCCAAGAGACCCAGTACTTC
>TRBJ2-2|TRBD2|.|TRBV19
CASRIAGYLPTGELFF
TGTGCCAGCCGAATAGCGGGGTATCTCCCCACCGGGGAGCTGTTTTTT
>TRBJ2-1|TRBD2|few|TRBV28
CASSYVSGSRNEQFF
TGTGCCAGCTCGTACGTTAGCGGGAGTCGGAATGAGCAGTTCTTC
>TRBJ2-7|.|.|TRBV7-2
CASSLARSSYEQYF
TGTGCCAGCAGCTTAGCGCGAAGCTCCTACGAGCAGTACTTC
>TRBJ2-7|.|.|TRBV10-3
CAISDLAEGSYEQYF
TGTGCCATCAGTGACCTTGCGGAGGGCTCCTACGAGCAGTACTTC
>TRBJ2-7|TRBD1|.|TRBV25-1
CASSEWTGGYEQYF
TGTGCCAGCAGCGAGTGGACAGGGGGCTACGAGCAGTACTTC